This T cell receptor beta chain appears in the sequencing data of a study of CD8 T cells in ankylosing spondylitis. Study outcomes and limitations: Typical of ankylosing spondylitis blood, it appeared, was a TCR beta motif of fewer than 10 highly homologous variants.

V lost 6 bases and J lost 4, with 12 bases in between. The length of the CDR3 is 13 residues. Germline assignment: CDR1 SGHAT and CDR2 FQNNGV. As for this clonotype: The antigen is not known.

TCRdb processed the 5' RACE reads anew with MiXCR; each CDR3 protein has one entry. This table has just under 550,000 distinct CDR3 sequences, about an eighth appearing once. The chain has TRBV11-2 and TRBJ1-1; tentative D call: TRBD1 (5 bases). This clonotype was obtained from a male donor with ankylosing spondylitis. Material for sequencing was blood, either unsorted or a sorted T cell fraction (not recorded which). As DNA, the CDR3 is TGTGCCAGCAGGCCGGGGCCGGGCACTGAAGCTTTCTTT. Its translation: CASRPGPGTEAFF.